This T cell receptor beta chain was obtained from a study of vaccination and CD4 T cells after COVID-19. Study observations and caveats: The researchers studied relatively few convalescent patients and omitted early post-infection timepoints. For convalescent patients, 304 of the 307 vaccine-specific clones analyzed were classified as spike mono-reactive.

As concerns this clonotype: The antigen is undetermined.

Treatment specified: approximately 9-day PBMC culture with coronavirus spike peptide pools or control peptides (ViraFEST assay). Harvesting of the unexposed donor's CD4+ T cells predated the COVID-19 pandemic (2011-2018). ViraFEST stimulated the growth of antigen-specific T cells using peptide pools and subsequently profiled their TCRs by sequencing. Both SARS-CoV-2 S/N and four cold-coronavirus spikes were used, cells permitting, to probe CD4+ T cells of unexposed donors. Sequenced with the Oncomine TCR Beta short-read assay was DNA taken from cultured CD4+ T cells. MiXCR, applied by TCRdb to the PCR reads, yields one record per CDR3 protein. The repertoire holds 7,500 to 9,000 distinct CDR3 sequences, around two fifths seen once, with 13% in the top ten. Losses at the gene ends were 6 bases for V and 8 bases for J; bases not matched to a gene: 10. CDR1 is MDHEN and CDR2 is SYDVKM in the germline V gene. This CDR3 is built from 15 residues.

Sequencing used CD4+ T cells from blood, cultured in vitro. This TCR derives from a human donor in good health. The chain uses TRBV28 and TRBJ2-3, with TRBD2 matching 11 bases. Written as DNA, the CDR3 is TGTGCCAGCAGCACAACTAGCGGGGGCGGGGGTACGCAGTATTTT. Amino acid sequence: CASSTTSGGGGTQYF.